This T cell receptor (beta chain) was captured in a study of shared clonotypes between healthy human individuals. About the study: A donor's plate count was three for CD4 naive and three for CD4 memory; CD8 naive had two and CD8 memory one. Overall study findings and caveats: Naive CD4 clonotypes overlapped across a few donors at roughly 4.5%. Even with large depth, rarefaction showed that sorted-subset sequencing was incomplete.

Concerning this clone itself: Its antigen is not known.

Each replicate PCR on the sorted subsets used 200 to 250 ng DNA (roughly 30,000 T cell genomes). TCRdb's table, derived via immunoSEQ multiplex PCR, lists solely in-frame clones and lacks some. In the table there are 2 million or so clones, about 95% of which are singletons. Cells designated naive CD8 were CD45RO-negative and were positively selected for CCR7, with terminally differentiated effector memory CD45RA+ cells excluded. Trimming left V 6 bases short and J 1 base short, with 19 bases between. CDR1 and CDR2 (germline): SGHDT, YYEEEE. The CDR3 loop spans 16 amino acids. This TCR was recovered from a man younger than 35 in good health. Sequenced input: naive CD8+ T cells sorted from blood. The chain is built from TRBV5-6 and TRBJ2-5, with a tentative D call TRBD2 (6 bases). The CDR3 nucleotides are TGTGCCAGCACCTGGGGGACTCTTCCTCCCCAAGAGACCCAGTACTTC. Its translation is CASTWGTLPPQETQYF.